The present TCR beta chain was sequenced within a study of blood T cells in healthy people across ages. PCR was performed a second time for about 7 to 11 cycles using a sample-barcoded 5' primer and a J-beta primer mix. TCRdb reprocessed the 5' RACE reads via MiXCR and lists one record per CDR3 protein. Of 800,000 or so distinct CDR3 sequences listed, less than 60% are singletons. There are 20 residues in the CDR3. Germline loops: CDR1 SGDLS, CDR2 YYNGEE. About this clonotype: One junction end does not reproduce the germline sequence, and a read error may be involved.

The receptor's source is a man at least 80 years old in good health. Sequencing was done on a sample of blood. The chain carries TRBV9 and TRBJ2-3; 13 nucleotides agree with TRBD2. The CDR3 DNA reads TGTGCCAGCAGCGCCGACACCCCGGGACTAGCGGGAAAACTCACAGATATGCAGTATTTT. Its protein is CASSADTPGLAGKLTDMQYF. The entire variable domain, with the rest obtained from reference TRBV9 and TRBJ2-3, is as follows: DSGVTQTPKHLITATGQRVTLRCSPRSGDLSVYWYQQSLDQGLQFLIQYYNGEERAKGNILERFSAQQFPDLHSELNLSSLELGDSALYFCASSADTPGLAGKLTDMQYFGPGTRLTVL.